The sequence of this TCR beta chain was determined in a study of regulatory T cells in long-lasting Graves disease. The study, taken as a whole, reports: Persistent patients shared more public clonotypes (over 2,500) than new patients (more than 900).

This CDR3 has 13 amino acids. Germline assignment: CDR1 MNHNS and CDR2 SASEGT. Trimming stripped 7 bases from V and 5 bases from J, with 14 bases between. Time point noted: newly diagnosed GD, antithyroid drugs for less than 3 months. RNA extracted from PBMCs served as the sequencing template. This clonotype was found a few times. Its antigen is unidentified. Arm-PCR of CDR3 regions with iRepertoire HTBI primers generated TCR beta libraries. TCRdb re-called the multiplex PCR reads through MiXCR, storing one row per CDR3 protein. The sample has about 240,000 distinct CDR3 sequences, 20% to 25% seen once.

Sequenced here: peripheral blood mononuclear cells (PBMCs), sampled at new diagnosis, from a patient treated with antithyroid drugs. This TCR came from a female donor with Graves disease. This chain connects TRBV6-1 to TRBJ1-2; a possible D gene is TRBD1 (5 bases). CDR3: CASNPRETYGYTF. The CDR3 coding sequence is TGTGCCAGCAACCCCAGGGAGACTTATGGCTACACCTTC.